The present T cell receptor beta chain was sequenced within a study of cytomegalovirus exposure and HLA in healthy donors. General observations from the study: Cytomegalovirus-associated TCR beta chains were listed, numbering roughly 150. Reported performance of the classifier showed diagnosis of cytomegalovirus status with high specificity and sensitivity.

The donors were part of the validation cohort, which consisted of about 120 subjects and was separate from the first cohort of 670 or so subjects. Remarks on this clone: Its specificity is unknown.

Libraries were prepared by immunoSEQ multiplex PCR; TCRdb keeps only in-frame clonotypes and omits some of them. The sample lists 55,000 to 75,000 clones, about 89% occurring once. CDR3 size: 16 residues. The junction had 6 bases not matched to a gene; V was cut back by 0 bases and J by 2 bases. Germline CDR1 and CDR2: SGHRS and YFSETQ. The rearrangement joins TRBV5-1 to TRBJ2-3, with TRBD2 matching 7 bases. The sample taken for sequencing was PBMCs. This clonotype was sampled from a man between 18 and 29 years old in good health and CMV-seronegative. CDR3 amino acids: CASSLGAGVLTDTQYF. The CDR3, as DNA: TGCGCCAGCAGCTTGGGGGCGGGAGTTCTCACAGATACGCAGTATTTT.